A single sample gave rise to the 14 T cell receptor beta chains below, sequenced in a study of cytomegalovirus exposure and HLA in healthy donors. Sequencing used immunoSEQ multiplex PCR; TCRdb keeps in-frame clones, though not all of them. The sample includes roughly 180,000 clones, roughly 86% of them seen just once. Sample: PBMCs. The receptors here all came from a man in his thirties or forties in good health and CMV-seropositive.

J is TRBJ2-3 and V is TRBV2, with TRBD2 matching 10 bases. Germline trimming cut 8 bases from V and 3 bases from J; bases unmatched to any gene: 11. Per germline, CDR1 SNHLY and CDR2 FYNNEI. The CDR3 has 16 amino acids. For the CDR3, the DNA is TGTGCCAGCCTCGCTGAAGCGGGGGGGCCAACAGATACGCAGTATTTT. Its protein product is CASLAEAGGPTDTQYF.

J is TRBJ2-6 and V is TRBV7-3; possibly TRBD2 for D (6 bases). CDR3 length: 15 amino acids. Germline V gene sequence: CDR1 SGHTA, CDR2 FQGTGA. V gave up 4 bases and J gave up 4 bases, with 11 bases separating them. This CDR3 reads CASSSGSAGANVLTF. The CDR3 region has the DNA TGTGCCAGCAGCTCCGGGAGCGCAGGGGCCAACGTCCTGACTTTC.

This clone has a handful of counts. The chain uses TRBV5-6 and TRBJ1-5, with D hard to call. V was shortened by 0 bases and J by 1 base, with 11 bases between the two germline ends. Germline lookup yields CDR1 SGHDT and CDR2 YYEEEE. CDR3 size: 16 residues. The CDR3 spells CASSLDEAASNQPQHF. In DNA form, the CDR3 reads TGTGCCAGCAGCTTGGATGAGGCGGCAAGCAATCAGCCCCAGCATTTT.

The chain recombines TRBV2 with TRBJ2-4, with 8 bases identical to TRBD2. Losses at the gene ends were 7 bases for V and 7 bases for J; bases not matched to a gene: 3. CDR1 is SNHLY and CDR2 is FYNNEI in the germline V gene. The CDR3 is 12 residues long. CDR3 sequence reads: CASTGGVNIQYF. CDR3 sequence (DNA): TGTGCCAGCACCGGGGGGGTGAACATTCAGTACTTC.

The genes are TRBV6-1 and TRBJ2-7, with 8 nucleotides matching TRBD1. The CDR3 runs 19 residues. The germline gives CDR1 MNHNS, CDR2 SASEGT. The ends lost 1 base at V and 9 bases at J; junction bases unmatched: 23. The CDR3 spells CASSEVPPSDPGQVIAQYF. CDR3 bases: TGTGCCAGCAGTGAAGTCCCGCCGTCCGACCCGGGACAGGTTATCGCGCAGTACTTC.

The V and J genes are TRBV6-5 and TRBJ2-7; 9 bases match TRBD1. The germline V gene has CDR1 MNHEY and CDR2 SVGAGI. CDR3 length equals 16 residues. V shed 3 bases, J shed 4 bases, and the junction held 10 bases outside the gene matches. CDR3 sequence (DNA): TGTGCCAGCAGTTATAGGGACAGGGAGCCTGGATACGAGCAGTACTTC. It codes for CASSYRDREPGYEQYF.

The rearrangement links TRBV6-1 to TRBJ1-1; no clear D gene. The V and J ends lost 8 bases and 0 bases respectively, with 13 bases between them. The CDR3 extends over 14 amino acids. Germline V lookup: CDR1 MNHNS, CDR2 SASEGT. The CDR3 loop is CASPGDGLNTEAFF. CDR3 bases: TGTGCCAGCCCTGGCGACGGCCTGAACACTGAAGCTTTCTTT.

The chain carries TRBV28 and TRBJ2-3, with D maybe TRBD1 (5 bases). The germline gives CDR1 MDHEN, CDR2 SYDVKM. The germline V and J ends were trimmed by 0 bases and 0 bases, with 10 bases remaining between them. The CDR3 loop spans 16 amino acids. Written as DNA, the CDR3 is TGTGCCAGCAGTTTATGGGACAAAGCTAGCACAGATACGCAGTATTTT. Protein sequence: CASSLWDKASTDTQYF.

V and J are TRBV5-1 and TRBJ2-7, with a tentative D call TRBD1 (6 bases). Trimming stripped 5 bases from V and 3 bases from J, with 18 bases between. The CDR3 length is 15 residues. The germline CDR1 and CDR2 sequences are SGHRS and YFSETQ. In DNA form, the CDR3 reads TGCGCCAGCAGTCTAACAGGGTCGAAGAACTACGAGCAGTACTTC. As protein: CASSLTGSKNYEQYF.

The CDR3 coding sequence is TGTGCCAGCAGCCAACTAGGGCTACAGGGAGGATCCTACGAGCAGTACTTC. It yields the protein CASSQLGLQGGSYEQYF. The chain recombines TRBV14 with TRBJ2-7, with D perhaps assigned TRBD1 or TRBD2 (6 bases each). This CDR3 spans 17 amino acids. Deletions cut 2 bases from V and 1 base from J, with 18 bases between. Per the germline V gene, CDR1 is SGHDN and CDR2 is FVKESK.

This clone was detected only once. The gene calls are TRBV28 and TRBJ2-6; D is uncertain. CDR1 is MDHEN and CDR2 is SYDVKM in the germline V gene. V lost 1 base, J lost 0 bases, and 10 bases lay in between. CDR3 size: 17 residues. The CDR3, as DNA: TGTGCCAGCAGTTTATCTGGAATCCACTCTGGGGCCAACGTCCTGACTTTC. As protein: CASSLSGIHSGANVLTF.

The chain joins TRBV7-9 to TRBJ2-5, with TRBD2 matching 10 bases. The DNA end lines up better with TRBJ2-7; the J call may be wrong. Looked up from germline, CDR1 is SEHNR and CDR2 is FQNEAQ (reference sequence). The CDR3 sequence is 14 residues long. The CDR3 here is CASSLGLAIPEQYF. The CDR3 nucleotides are TGTGCCAGCAGCTTGGGACTAGCGATACCCGAGCAGTACTTC.

The chain is built from TRBV4-1 and TRBJ2-7, with D maybe TRBD2 (6 bases). The germline gives CDR1 MGHRA, CDR2 YSYEKL. The CDR3 totals 14 residues. Trimming removed 0 bases at V and 3 bases at J, with 9 bases between. The CDR3: CASSQERDYYEQYF. The CDR3, as DNA: TGCGCCAGCAGCCAAGAGCGGGATTACTACGAGCAGTACTTC.

J is TRBJ2-3 and V is TRBV28, with 8 positions matching TRBD2. With V trimmed by 3 bases and J by 0 bases, 14 bases remained unmatched. The CDR3 covers 19 residues. Germline CDR1 and CDR2: MDHEN and SYDVKM. CDR3 nucleotides: TGTGCCAGCAGTTTCGCGGGAGGTCCGAACCCCACTAGCACAGATACGCAGTATTTT. Protein: CASSFAGGPNPTSTDTQYF.